This TCR beta chain was obtained from a study of T-cell memory formation after mild COVID-19. This CDR3 is built from 15 residues. This clonotype has only a few counts. No antigen is known for it. Overall study findings and caveats: Clones that shrank (day 15 to 85) were balanced CD4/CD8, whereas later expanders leaned CD4+. Researchers report contracting CD4+ clones mostly in CM and EM, with CD8+ clones in EMRA.

A single record per CDR3 protein comes from TCRdb applying MiXCR to the 5' RACE reads. The sample contains approximately 340,000 distinct CDR3 sequences, 10% to 15% of which appear only once. The gene calls are TRBV21-1 and TRBJ1-1; the table names TRBD1, a call not compared with the DNA. TRBV21-1 is a documented pseudogene. This TCR was recovered from a man aged 18-30 years who had mild COVID-19 (a few samples of this study predate the infection). Cell type and time point are not known. The specimen sequenced was PBMCs or a T cell subset sorted from them (not recorded which). The CDR3 region has the DNA TGTGCCAGCAGCAAAGACCACGGGGGGAACACTGAAGCTTTCTTT. It codes for CASSKDHGGNTEAFF.